The 32 T cell receptor beta chains given below trace back to one sample, sequenced in a study of blood T cell repertoires in COVID-19. Data came from immunoSEQ multiplex PCR; TCRdb stores just in-frame clones and leaves some out. The sample lists about 320,000 clones, 85% to 95% occurring once. The specimen sequenced was PBMCs or T cells enriched from blood (not recorded which). Source of these receptors: a young woman who had been exposed to COVID-19.

This chain uses TRBV12-5 with TRBJ1-5, with D unclear. The V end lost 0 bases, the J end lost 7 bases, and 13 bases lay between the germline ends. CDR3 length: 15 amino acids. Germline V CDR1 and CDR2: LGHNT, FRNRAP. The CDR3 coding sequence is TGTGCTAGTGGTTTGGTTGGTTACGGGGAACAGCCCCAGCATTTT. Protein product: CASGLVGYGEQPQHF.

This clone appeared once. The chain recombines TRBV4-2 with TRBJ1-2; 10 bases map to TRBD1. V shed 4 bases, J shed 8 bases, and the junction held 16 bases outside the gene matches. The CDR3 runs 17 residues. The germline V gene encodes CDR1 LGHNA and CDR2 YNFKEQ. CDR3 protein: CASSLDSWGQGSQGYTF. In DNA, the CDR3 is TGTGCCAGCAGCCTCGACAGTTGGGGACAGGGGTCCCAAGGCTACACCTTC.

The J gene is TRBJ2-2, the V gene TRBV28, with TRBD2 as a possible D gene (5 bases). This CDR3 has 15 amino acids. From germline, CDR1 is MDHEN and CDR2 SYDVKM. The ends were cut back, 6 bases at V and 1 base at J, with 12 bases in the middle. The CDR3 sequence is CASSRLGENTGELFF. CDR3 DNA sequence: TGTGCCAGCAGCCGACTGGGAGAGAACACCGGGGAGCTGTTTTTT.

V is TRBV19 and J is TRBJ1-3, with D perhaps matching TRBD1 (6 bases). The CDR3 is 14 residues long. Germline V gene data show CDR1 as LNHDA and CDR2 as SQIVND (reference sequence). Deletions cut 6 bases from V and 4 bases from J, with 13 bases between. The CDR3 region has the DNA TGTGCCAGTAGCCGAACAGGGCCCGGAAACACCATATATTTT. Amino acid sequence: CASSRTGPGNTIYF.

The chain carries TRBV10-2 and TRBJ2-1; 11 bases are a match to TRBD2. Trimming took 8 bases from V and 4 from J; bases not matched to a gene: 16. This CDR3 contains 18 residues. Germline lookup yields CDR1 WSHSY and CDR2 SAAADI. The CDR3 DNA is TGCGCCAGCGCGAAGCCCCCTGAACTAGCGGGGGCTTACAATGAGCAGTTCTTC. Translated, it gives CASAKPPELAGAYNEQFF.

The chain recombines TRBV5-4 with TRBJ2-1, with 9 bases fitting TRBD1. V was clipped by 5 bases and J by 0 bases; unmatched bases: 6. The CDR3 loop spans 16 amino acids. Germline V gives CDR1 SGHNT, CDR2 YYREEE (reference sequence). The CDR3 is CASRAGTGLSYNEQFF. CDR3 DNA: TGTGCCAGCAGAGCCGGGACAGGGCTCTCCTACAATGAGCAGTTCTTC.

The chain joins TRBV7-8 to TRBJ2-1, with TRBD1 matching over 11 bases. Germline CDR1 SGHVS, CDR2 FQNEAQ. The V gene end was trimmed by 6 bases and the J gene end by 6 bases; junction bases not matched to a gene: 7. CDR3 size: 15 residues. The CDR3 loop reads CASRSGQGAPNEQFF. CDR3 bases: TGTGCCAGCAGGTCAGGACAGGGGGCGCCCAATGAGCAGTTCTTC. The variable domain in full, completed from reference TRBV7-8 and TRBJ2-1, reads GAGVSQSPRYKVAKRGQDVALRCDPISGHVSLFWYQQALGQGPEFLTYFQNEAQLDKSGLPSDRFFAERPEGSVSTLKIQRTQQEDSAVYLCASRSGQGAPNEQFFGPGTRLTVL.

This sequence joins TRBV30 and TRBJ1-1, with 7 bases aligning to TRBD1. Germline V gene data show CDR1 as GTSNPN and CDR2 as SVGIG (reference sequence). This CDR3 is built from 14 residues. V was clipped by 4 bases and J by 0 bases; unmatched bases: 5. For the CDR3, the DNA is TGTGCCTGGAACCCGGGACAGATGAACACTGAAGCTTTCTTT. It translates to CAWNPGQMNTEAFF.

The chain carries TRBV5-4 and TRBJ2-5, with a weak D call TRBD1 (6 bases). The CDR3 covers 16 residues. Germline CDR1 SGHNT, CDR2 YYREEE (reference sequence). V lost 3 bases to trimming and J lost 1 base, with 16 bases between them. The CDR3 spells CASSSIDRLPQETQYF. CDR3 DNA: TGTGCCAGCAGCTCAATCGACAGGCTACCCCAAGAGACCCAGTACTTC.

V gene TRBV11-1 combines with J gene TRBJ2-7; 9 bases match TRBD1. The CDR3 is 14 residues long. The germline CDR1 and CDR2 sequences are SGHAT and FQDESV (reference sequence). V trimming: 1 base; J trimming: 4 bases; junction bases outside the gene matches: 2. CDR3 in DNA: TGTGCCAGCAGCTTAGACAGGGGGCAATACGAGCAGTACTTC. Translating gives CASSLDRGQYEQYF.

The V gene is TRBV9, the J gene TRBJ2-3, with 7 positions matching TRBD2. The CDR3 is 13 residues long. The germline CDR1 and CDR2 sequences are SGDLS and YYNGEE. Losses at the gene ends were 6 bases for V and 0 bases for J; bases not matched to a gene: 1. As DNA, the CDR3 is TGTGCCAGCAACGGGGGGAGCACAGATACGCAGTATTTT. Its protein product is CASNGGSTDTQYF.

V is TRBV12-3 or TRBV12-4 and J is TRBJ1-1, with D possibly TRBD1 on 5 matching bases. The V and J ends lost 5 bases and 7 bases respectively, with 14 bases between them. The CDR3 spans 13 residues. The CDR3 nucleotides read TGTGCCAGCAGTATTCTTACAACAGGTGAAGCTTTCTTT. As protein: CASSILTTGEAFF.

The V gene is TRBV9, the J gene TRBJ2-7; D possibly corresponds to TRBD2 (7 bases). Trimming pared 3 bases from V and 6 bases from J, leaving 13 bases between. The CDR3 has 13 amino acids. Germline V gene data show CDR1 as SGDLS and CDR2 as YYNGEE. CDR3 region: CASSGPRGAEQYF. DNA for the CDR3: TGTGCCAGCAGCGGACCTCGGGGGGCCGAGCAGTACTTC.

The V call is TRBV7-2, the J call TRBJ2-1; 9 bases map to TRBD2. Trimming took 9 bases from V and 5 from J; bases not matched to a gene: 5. CDR1 and CDR2 from the germline V gene are SGHTA and FQGNSA. The CDR3 loop spans 13 amino acids. As DNA, the CDR3 is TGTGCCAGAGCGGGGGGACCGAACAATGAGCAGTTCTTC. Encoded protein: CARAGGPNNEQFF. Using reference TRBV7-2 and TRBJ2-1 for the parts outside the CDR3, the full variable domain is GAGVSQSPSNKVTEKGKDVELRCDPISGHTALYWYRQSLGQGLEFLIYFQGNSAPDKSGLPSDRFSAERTGGSVSTLTIQRTQQEDSAVYLCARAGGPNNEQFFGPGTRLTVL.

The table lists this clone with a few counts. The V gene is TRBV7-2, the J gene TRBJ1-2, with a possible D match to TRBD1 (5 bases). Trimming shortened V by 5 bases and J by 2 bases, and 21 bases separated the two germline ends. From germline, CDR1 is SGHTA and CDR2 FQGNSA. The CDR3 has 17 residues. CDR3 region: CASSPGRGQNLNYGYTF. CDR3 coding DNA: TGTGCCAGCAGCCCCGGGAGGGGCCAAAATCTAAACTATGGCTACACCTTC.

The chain links TRBV20-1 to TRBJ2-7, with D possibly TRBD2 on 6 matching bases. Per germline, CDR1 DFQATT and CDR2 SNEGSKA (reference sequence). CDR3 length: 15 residues. Trimming took 3 bases from V and 4 from J, leaving 19 bases between them. In DNA, the CDR3 is TGCAGTGCTAGTGAGGGACTTACTGCTCAATACGAGCAGTACTTC. It specifies CSASEGLTAQYEQYF.

The V gene is TRBV27, the J gene TRBJ1-2; possible D gene TRBD1, 5 bases. Trimming stripped 2 bases from V and 4 bases from J, with 11 bases between. CDR1 is MNHEY and CDR2 is SMNVEV in the germline V gene (reference sequence). This CDR3 spans 14 amino acids. In DNA, the CDR3 is TGTGCCAGCAGTTTAGCAGGGCAGACCTATGGCTACACCTTC. Protein product: CASSLAGQTYGYTF.

This clone was found once. The chain is built from TRBV12-5 and TRBJ2-7; D remains ambiguous. V was trimmed by 6 bases and J by 4 bases, leaving 19 bases between them. This CDR3 comprises 15 residues. The germline V gene encodes CDR1 LGHNT and CDR2 FRNRAP. CDR3 protein: CASGTFQILRYEQYF. CDR3 coding DNA: TGTGCTAGTGGAACCTTCCAAATACTTCGATACGAGCAGTACTTC.

The chain carries TRBV20-1 and TRBJ1-4, with D perhaps TRBD1 (5 bases). The CDR3 loop spans 13 amino acids. Germline V gene lookup returns CDR1 DFQATT and CDR2 SNEGSKA (reference sequence). Trimming shortened V by 3 bases and J by 2 bases, and 7 bases separated the two germline ends. As DNA, the CDR3 is TGCAGTGCTAGTTCAGGGACTAATGAAAAACTGTTTTTT. Its protein is CSASSGTNEKLFF.

The genes are TRBV19 and TRBJ1-5; 9 bases agree with TRBD1. The CDR3 contains 13 residues. CDR1 and CDR2 (germline): LNHDA, SQIVND (reference sequence). Unmatched junction bases numbered 3, after V lost 8 bases and J lost 4 bases. Here the CDR3 reads CASVDRGNQPQHF. CDR3 in DNA: TGTGCCAGTGTTGACAGGGGGAATCAGCCCCAGCATTTT.

The V gene is TRBV5-1, the J gene TRBJ2-7; D gene ambiguous. This CDR3 has 14 amino acids. Trimming took off 4 bases at V and 0 bases at J, with 11 bases between the two ends. Germline assignment: CDR1 SGHRS and CDR2 YFSETQ. The CDR3 nucleotides are TGCGCCAGCAGCCCACCTCTTAGCTCCTACGAGCAGTACTTC. It yields the protein CASSPPLSSYEQYF. The variable domain in full, completed from reference TRBV5-1 and TRBJ2-7, reads KAGVTQTPRYLIKTRGQQVTLSCSPISGHRSVSWYQQTPGQGLQFLFEYFSETQRNKGNFPGRFSGRQFSNSRSEMNVSTLELGDSALYLCASSPPLSSYEQYFGPGTRLTVT.

This clone came up once. The chain carries TRBV19 and TRBJ1-4; TRBD1 might be the D (5 bases). This CDR3 has 15 amino acids. Looked up from germline, CDR1 is LNHDA and CDR2 is SQIVND (reference sequence). V lost 6 bases and J 4 bases, leaving 15 bases between the germline ends. The CDR3 DNA reads as TGTGCCAGTAGACCCAGACACGGGGGTAATGAAAAACTGTTTTTT. It encodes CASRPRHGGNEKLFF.

On this clone itself: The junction departs from the called germline gene at one end, perhaps through a read error. The J gene is TRBJ1-2, the V gene TRBV19; tentative D call: TRBD1 (6 bases). Germline loops: CDR1 LNHDA, CDR2 SQIVND (reference sequence). This CDR3 region has 10 residues. CDR3 residues: CASGTGTPNF. The CDR3 DNA sequence: TGTGCCAGTGGGACCGGGACACCAAACTTC.

The rearrangement uses TRBV7-6 and TRBJ1-5; weak D call: TRBD1 (5 bases). Germline lookup yields CDR1 SGHVS and CDR2 FNYEAQ. V shed 1 base and J shed 7 bases, with 14 bases lying between them. The CDR3 has 15 residues. The CDR3 DNA reads TGTGCCAGCAGCTTAGAACCAGGGCAGGACCAGCCCCAGCATTTT. It encodes CASSLEPGQDQPQHF.

This chain links TRBV5-1 with TRBJ1-1; 8 bases agree with TRBD1. CDR1 is SGHRS and CDR2 is YFSETQ in the germline V gene. This CDR3 has 16 residues. V dropped 4 bases and J dropped 5; count of bases not matched to a gene: 13. CDR3 bases: TGCGCCAGCAGCCACCGCCGGACAGGGCTGAGGACTGAAGCTTTCTTT. It is translated as CASSHRRTGLRTEAFF.

This chain connects TRBV6-5 to TRBJ2-2, with D uncertain. V lost 6 bases, J lost 3 bases, and 5 bases lay in between. There are 12 residues in the CDR3. Germline CDR1 and CDR2: MNHEY and SVGAGI. The CDR3 DNA follows: TGTGCCAGCAGCCTGTACACCGGGGAGCTGTTTTTT. Amino acid sequence: CASSLYTGELFF.

The V gene is TRBV28, the J gene TRBJ1-2, with D maybe TRBD1 (6 bases). Per germline, CDR1 MDHEN and CDR2 SYDVKM. CDR3 length: 14 amino acids. V dropped 2 bases and J dropped 2 bases, with 9 bases sitting between them. This CDR3 reads CASSLPGANYGYTF. The DNA of the CDR3 is TGTGCCAGCAGTTTACCAGGGGCAAACTATGGCTACACCTTC.

The V and J genes are TRBV19 and TRBJ1-5; 7 bases are shared with TRBD1. The CDR3 sequence is 16 residues long. Germline-derived CDR1 and CDR2 are LNHDA and SQIVND (reference sequence). After removal of 2 bases from V and 1 base from J, the junction contained 5 bases not matched to a gene. The CDR3 loop is CASSIREGASNQPQHF. CDR3 in DNA: TGTGCCAGTAGTATACGTGAGGGGGCGAGCAATCAGCCCCAGCATTTT. The full variable domain, with the rest looked up from reference TRBV19 and TRBJ1-5, is DGGITQSPKYLFRKEGQNVTLSCEQNLNHDAMYWYRQDPGQGLRLIYYSQIVNDFQKGDIAEGYSVSREKKESFPLTVTSAQKNPTAFYLCASSIREGASNQPQHFGDGTRLSIL.

The genes are TRBV4-2 and TRBJ2-1, with 7 bases that match TRBD2. CDR3 length equals 11 residues. In germline, CDR1 is LGHNA, CDR2 YNFKEQ. Losses at the gene ends were 8 bases for V and 6 bases for J; bases not matched to a gene: 1. In DNA, the CDR3 is TGTGCCAGCGGGGGGGGCAATGAGCAGTTCTTC. Its protein product is CASGGGNEQFF.

V is TRBV7-2 and J is TRBJ2-2; 8 bases align to TRBD1. CDR3 length equals 15 residues. J was trimmed by 4 bases and V by 2 bases; bases with no gene match: 3. CDR1 is SGHTA and CDR2 is FQGNSA in the germline V gene. CDR3 sequence: CASSLYRGATGELFF. DNA for the CDR3: TGTGCCAGCAGCTTATACAGGGGGGCCACCGGGGAGCTGTTTTTT.

V and J are TRBV15 and TRBJ2-3; 10 positions agree with TRBD2. The CDR3 contains 16 residues. The germline V gene encodes CDR1 LNHNV and CDR2 YYDKDF (reference sequence). V was clipped by 0 bases and J by 2 bases; unmatched bases: 2. The chain's CDR3 is CATSREAGGLTDTQYF. Here the CDR3 DNA reads TGTGCCACCAGCAGAGAAGCGGGGGGGCTCACAGATACGCAGTATTTT. The variable domain in full, with the rest retrieved from reference TRBV15 and TRBJ2-3, is DAMVIQNPRYQVTQFGKPVTLSCSQTLNHNVMYWYQQKSSQAPKLLFHYYDKDFNNEADTPDNFQSRRPNTSFCFLDIRSPGLGDTAMYLCATSREAGGLTDTQYFGPGTRLTVL.

The chain links TRBV29-1 to TRBJ2-1; D is ambiguous. Between the trimmed V and J ends, which lost 7 bases and 9 bases, there was a span of 16 bases. Per the germline V gene, CDR1 is SQVTM and CDR2 is ANQGSEA. This CDR3 is 12 amino acids long. The CDR3 loop reads CSALPWSSEQFF. The CDR3 DNA sequence: TGCAGCGCCCTCCCATGGAGTAGTGAGCAGTTCTTC.